These 8 T cell receptor beta chains were sequenced from one sample in a study of cytomegalovirus exposure and HLA in healthy donors. Both 60 Vbeta primers and 13 Jbeta primers went into the PCR. Using immunoSEQ multiplex PCR, the repertoire was profiled, and TCRdb retains in-frame clones only, with some absent. The table has 180,000 or so clones, approximately 9.5% seen once. Material for sequencing was PBMCs. These receptors were taken from a woman between 25 and 40 years old in good health and CMV-seropositive.

As for this clone: In this CDR3 the conserved last residue, phenylalanine or tryptophan, is missing, so a read error is likely. The CDR3 sequence is CSVEIGTASGNTIYV. The CDR3 bases are TGCAGCGTTGAGATAGGGACAGCCTCTGGAAACACCATATATGTT. J is TRBJ1-3 and V is TRBV29-1; 7 positions agree with TRBD1. J gave up 0 bases and V 3 bases, and 5 bases lay outside the gene matches. The CDR3 has 15 residues. Germline-derived CDR1 and CDR2 are SQVTM and ANQGSEA.

The chain has TRBV7-9 and TRBJ1-2, with a weak D call TRBD1 (5 bases). The V end was cut by 5 bases, the J end by 7 bases, with 17 bases between. The CDR3 has 14 amino acids. The V gene's germline CDR1 is SEHNR and CDR2 FQNEAQ (reference sequence). The CDR3 region has the DNA TGTGCCAGCAGCCAAGGACGGCTGGGGGGTGGCTACACCTTC. This gives the protein CASSQGRLGGGYTF.

This clone appeared a few times. The chain carries TRBV5-1 and TRBJ2-5, with 7 bases aligning to TRBD1. Per germline, CDR1 SGHRS and CDR2 YFSETQ. Trimming cost V 2 bases and J 2 bases; bases outside gene matches: 6. The CDR3 totals 15 residues. The DNA of the CDR3 is TGCGCCAGCAGCTTACAGGGGACCCAACAAGAGACCCAGTACTTC. It translates to CASSLQGTQQETQYF.

This clone was picked up a small number of times. V gene TRBV7-3 combines with J gene TRBJ2-5, with 10 nucleotides matching TRBD2. Germline-derived CDR1 and CDR2 are SGHTA and FQGTGA. The V segment lost 5 bases and the J segment 5 bases; nucleotides outside the gene matches: 8. The CDR3 length is 15 residues. In DNA, the CDR3 is TGTGCCAGCAGCCAAGGAGCGGGAGGGGGGGAGACCCAGTACTTC. This sequence encodes CASSQGAGGGETQYF.

The V call is TRBV30, the J call TRBJ2-7, with D maybe TRBD2 (6 bases). Germline-derived CDR1 and CDR2 are GTSNPN and SVGIG (reference sequence). The CDR3 has 18 residues. V was clipped by 1 base and J by 0 bases, with 22 bases between them. In nucleotides, the CDR3 is TGTGCCTGGAGTGCTACTTTACACTTCACCGGGAGCTCCTACGAGCAGTACTTC. The encoded protein is CAWSATLHFTGSSYEQYF.

CDR3 bases: TGTGCCAGCAGCAAGGGGGGACAGGGGGCGGCTGGCGAAAAACTGTTTTTT. Translating gives CASSKGGQGAAGEKLFF. V is TRBV5-4 and J is TRBJ1-4, with 12 bases fitting TRBD1. The trim removed 4 bases at V and 8 bases at J, leaving 12 bases unmatched. The CDR3 spans 17 residues. CDR1 is SGHNT and CDR2 is YYREEE in the germline V gene (reference sequence).

The chain combines TRBV6-5 with TRBJ2-1, with 8 bases that match TRBD2. Trimming took 7 bases from V and 5 from J; bases not matched to a gene: 10. From germline, CDR1 is MNHEY and CDR2 SVGAGI. The CDR3 extends over 15 amino acids. The CDR3 loop is CASTRKREWDNEQFF. CDR3 sequence (DNA): TGTGCCAGCACGAGAAAGCGGGAGTGGGACAATGAGCAGTTCTTC.

This chain uses TRBV19 with TRBJ1-5, with 12 bases fitting TRBD1. V lost 9 bases and J lost 1; bases outside the gene matches: 7. The CDR3 spans 16 residues. Germline V gene sequence: CDR1 LNHDA, CDR2 SQIVND (reference sequence). The CDR3 spells CARGPGQGASNQPQHF. The CDR3 region has the DNA TGTGCCAGGGGGCCGGGACAGGGGGCGAGCAATCAGCCCCAGCATTTT.